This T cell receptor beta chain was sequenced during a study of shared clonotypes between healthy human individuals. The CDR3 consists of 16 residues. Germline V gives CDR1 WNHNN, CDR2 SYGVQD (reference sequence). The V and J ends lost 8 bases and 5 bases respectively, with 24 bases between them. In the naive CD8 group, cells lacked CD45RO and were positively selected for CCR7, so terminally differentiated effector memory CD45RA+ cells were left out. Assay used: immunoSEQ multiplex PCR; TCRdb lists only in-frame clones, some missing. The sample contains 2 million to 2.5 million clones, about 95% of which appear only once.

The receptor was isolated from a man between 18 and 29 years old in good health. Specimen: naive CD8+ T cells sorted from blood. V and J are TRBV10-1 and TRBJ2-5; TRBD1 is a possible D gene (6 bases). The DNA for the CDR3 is TGCGCCAGCTCTAGAAAGGCAGGTACAAGGGGGGAGACCCAGTACTTC. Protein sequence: CASSRKAGTRGETQYF.